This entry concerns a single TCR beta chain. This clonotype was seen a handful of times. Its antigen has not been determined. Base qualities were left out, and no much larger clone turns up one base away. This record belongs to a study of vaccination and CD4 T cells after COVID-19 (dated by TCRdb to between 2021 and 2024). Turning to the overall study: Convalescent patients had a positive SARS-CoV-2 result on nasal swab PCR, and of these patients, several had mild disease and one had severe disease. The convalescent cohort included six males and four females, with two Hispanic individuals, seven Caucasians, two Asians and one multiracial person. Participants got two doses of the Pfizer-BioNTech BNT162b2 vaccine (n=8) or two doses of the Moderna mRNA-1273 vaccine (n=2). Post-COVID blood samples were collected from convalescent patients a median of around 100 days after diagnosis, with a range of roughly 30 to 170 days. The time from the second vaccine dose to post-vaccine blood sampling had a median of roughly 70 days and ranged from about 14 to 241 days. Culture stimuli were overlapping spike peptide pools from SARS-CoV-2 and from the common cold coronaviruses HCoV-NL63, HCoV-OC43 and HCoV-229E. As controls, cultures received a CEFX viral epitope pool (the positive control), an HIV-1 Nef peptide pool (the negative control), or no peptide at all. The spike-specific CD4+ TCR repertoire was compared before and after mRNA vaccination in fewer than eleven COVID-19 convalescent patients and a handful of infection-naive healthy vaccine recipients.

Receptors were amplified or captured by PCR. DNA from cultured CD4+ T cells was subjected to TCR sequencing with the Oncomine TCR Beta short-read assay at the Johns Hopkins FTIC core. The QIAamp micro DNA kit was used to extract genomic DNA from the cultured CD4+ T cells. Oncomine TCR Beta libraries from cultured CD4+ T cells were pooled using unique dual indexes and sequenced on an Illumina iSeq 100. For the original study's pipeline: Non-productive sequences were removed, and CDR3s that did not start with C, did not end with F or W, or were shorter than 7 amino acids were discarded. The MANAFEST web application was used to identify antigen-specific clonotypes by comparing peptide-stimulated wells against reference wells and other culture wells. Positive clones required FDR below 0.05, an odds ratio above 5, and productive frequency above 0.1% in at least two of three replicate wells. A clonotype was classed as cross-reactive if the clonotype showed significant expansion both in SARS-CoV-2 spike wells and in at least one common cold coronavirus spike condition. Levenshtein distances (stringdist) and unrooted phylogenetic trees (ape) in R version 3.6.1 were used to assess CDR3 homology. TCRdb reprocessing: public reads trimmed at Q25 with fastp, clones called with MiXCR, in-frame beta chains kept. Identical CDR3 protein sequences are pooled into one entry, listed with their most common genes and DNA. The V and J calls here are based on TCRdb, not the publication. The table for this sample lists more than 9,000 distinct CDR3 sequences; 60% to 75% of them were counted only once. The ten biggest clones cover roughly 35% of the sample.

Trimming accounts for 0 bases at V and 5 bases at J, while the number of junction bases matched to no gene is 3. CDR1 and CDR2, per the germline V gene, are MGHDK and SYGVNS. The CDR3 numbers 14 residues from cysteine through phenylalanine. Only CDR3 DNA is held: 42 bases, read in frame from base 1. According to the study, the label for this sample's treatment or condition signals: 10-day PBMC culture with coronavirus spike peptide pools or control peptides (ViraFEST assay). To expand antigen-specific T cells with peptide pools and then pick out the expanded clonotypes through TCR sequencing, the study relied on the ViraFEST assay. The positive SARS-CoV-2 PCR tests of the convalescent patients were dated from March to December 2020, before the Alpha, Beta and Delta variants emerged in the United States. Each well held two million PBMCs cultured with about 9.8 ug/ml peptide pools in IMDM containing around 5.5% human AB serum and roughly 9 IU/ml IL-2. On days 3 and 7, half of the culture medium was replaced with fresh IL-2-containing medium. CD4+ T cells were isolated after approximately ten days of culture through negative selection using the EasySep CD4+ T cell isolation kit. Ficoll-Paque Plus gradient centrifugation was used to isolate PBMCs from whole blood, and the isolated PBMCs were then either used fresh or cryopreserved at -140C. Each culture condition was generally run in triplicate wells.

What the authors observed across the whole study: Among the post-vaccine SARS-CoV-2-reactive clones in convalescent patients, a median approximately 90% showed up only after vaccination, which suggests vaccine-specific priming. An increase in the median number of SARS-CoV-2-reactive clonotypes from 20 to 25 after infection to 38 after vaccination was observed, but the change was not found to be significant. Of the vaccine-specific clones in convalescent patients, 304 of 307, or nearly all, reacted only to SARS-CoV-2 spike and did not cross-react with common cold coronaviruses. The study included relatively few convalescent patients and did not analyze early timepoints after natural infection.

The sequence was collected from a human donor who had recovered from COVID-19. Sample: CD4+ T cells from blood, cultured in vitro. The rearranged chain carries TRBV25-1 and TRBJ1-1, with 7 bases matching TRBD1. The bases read TGTGCCAGCAGTGAATACAGCAGGGGGACTGAAGCTTTCTTT. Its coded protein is CASSEYSRGTEAFF.